This entry lists 3 T cell receptor beta chains sequenced from one sample in a study of OX40 agonist ivuxolimab in advanced cancers. Only in-frame clones appear in the TCRdb table, and some are missing; sequencing was by immunoSEQ multiplex PCR. The repertoire consists of about 55,000 clones, with 70% to 80% occurring once and the leading ten covering around 4.6%. The sequences come from CD4+ or CD8+ T cells sorted from blood, collected in a trial of the OX40 agonist ivuxolimab. The receptors were gathered from an adult with an advanced solid tumor such as melanoma, head and neck, liver or kidney cancer.

The V gene is TRBV6-5, the J gene TRBJ2-6; D not certain. This CDR3 is built from 16 residues. Trimming took off 0 bases at V and 0 bases at J, with 6 bases between the two ends. CDR1 and CDR2 from the germline V gene are MNHEY and SVGAGI. The CDR3 is CASSYSTISGANVLTF. As DNA, the CDR3 is TGTGCCAGCAGTTACTCGACAATCTCTGGGGCCAACGTCCTGACTTTC.

The genes are TRBV6-5 and TRBJ1-3; tentatively, D is TRBD1 (5 bases). Looked up from germline, CDR1 is MNHEY and CDR2 is SVGAGI. This CDR3 has 16 amino acids. V gave up 0 bases and J gave up 0 bases, with 9 bases separating them. The CDR3 here is CASSYSPGYSGNTIYF. The DNA of the CDR3 is TGTGCCAGCAGTTACTCCCCAGGGTACTCTGGAAACACCATATATTTT.

This rearrangement joins TRBV5-1 to TRBJ2-1, with 10 positions matching TRBD2. The CDR3 is 19 amino acids. Germline V CDR1 and CDR2: SGHRS, YFSETQ. The ends lost 0 bases at V and 7 bases at J; junction bases unmatched: 16. CDR3 loop: CASSLVASGSQLFGNEQFF. CDR3 DNA sequence: TGCGCCAGCAGCTTGGTGGCTAGCGGGAGTCAATTATTCGGGAATGAGCAGTTCTTC.